The present T cell receptor beta chain was sequenced within a study of OX40 agonist ivuxolimab in advanced cancers. Whole-study context: Ivuxolimab was delivered to patients intravenously every 2 weeks at doses spanning 0.01 to 10 mg/kg.

Method: immunoSEQ multiplex PCR; TCRdb's copy keeps in-frame clones and lacks some. This table has about 77,000 clones, around 94% appearing once. With 4 bases clipped from V and 4 bases from J, the junction kept 6 bases outside the gene matches. The CDR3 runs to 15 residues. The germline gives CDR1 SGDLS, CDR2 YYNGEE. Baseline was the first blood sampling point, followed by cycle 4 day 1 and cycle 7 day 1. With regard to this clone: Its cognate antigen is unknown.

The study's findings and limits: Both blood CD4+ and CD8+ T cells showed clonal growth by week 6 at 0.1 to 3.0 mg/kg.

This clonotype was sampled from an adult with an advanced solid tumor such as melanoma, head and neck, liver or kidney cancer. This specimen consisted of CD4+ or CD8+ T cells sorted from blood, obtained in a trial of the OX40 agonist ivuxolimab. The V call is TRBV9, the J call TRBJ1-1, with TRBD1 identical over 11 bases. CDR3 protein: CASSLGTGGGTEAFF. For the CDR3, the DNA is TGTGCCAGCAGCCTAGGGACAGGGGGTGGCACTGAAGCTTTCTTT.